A selection of T cell receptor beta chains follows, all from one sample in a study of blood T cell repertoires in COVID-19. Sequencing used immunoSEQ multiplex PCR; TCRdb keeps in-frame clones, though not all of them. The sample comprises roughly 200,000 clones, 75% to 90% of which are singletons, and roughly 6.2% rests with the top ten. The sequenced sample was PBMCs or T cells enriched from blood (not recorded which). These receptors all stem from a man aged 40-55 years who had recovered from COVID-19. CDR3s leave out the opening cysteine and the closing phenylalanine or tryptophan.

V,J,CDR3
TRBV18,TRBJ2-1,ASSPTGTDNEQF
TRBV5-1,TRBJ2-7,ASSSGGTLPYEQY
TRBV21-1,TRBJ1-5,ASSPWDRINQPQH
TRBV5-1,TRBJ2-7,ASSLGAFPSDYEQY
TRBV5-6,TRBJ1-4,ASSLNRDRVREKLF
TRBV11-1,TRBJ2-7,ASSLRRESYEQY
TRBV29-1,TRBJ2-6,SVAGLANVLT
TRBV6-2/TRBV6-3,TRBJ1-5,ASSYPKEIGAPNQPQH
TRBV10-3,TRBJ2-1,AISEPRQGSPLYEQF
TRBV20-1,TRBJ2-5,SATGGETQY
TRBV7-2,TRBJ2-2,ASRERRNTGELF
TRBV9,TRBJ1-5,ASSVSRQGENSNQPQH
TRBV27,TRBJ2-5,ASSFSLQGAEETQY
TRBV11-2,TRBJ2-1,ASSLRLAGGAVPEQF
TRBV19,TRBJ1-6,ASSIEQTALPLH
TRBV7-9,TRBJ1-2,ASSLGTGDELYYGYT
TRBV5-4,TRBJ2-2,ASSLPGQGAAGELF
TRBV30,TRBJ2-5,ACRKWQGTDIAQY
TRBV9,TRBJ2-1,ASSVAWGQGARNEQF
TRBV6-5,TRBJ2-3,ASSYSGEGADTQY
TRBV5-1,TRBJ1-4,ASSQDSQNEKLF
TRBV5-4,TRBJ2-1,ASTLGTGREDSYNEQF
TRBV28,TRBJ1-1,ASSSPTGGSTEAF
TRBV5-1,TRBJ1-4,ASSLDRVHEKLF